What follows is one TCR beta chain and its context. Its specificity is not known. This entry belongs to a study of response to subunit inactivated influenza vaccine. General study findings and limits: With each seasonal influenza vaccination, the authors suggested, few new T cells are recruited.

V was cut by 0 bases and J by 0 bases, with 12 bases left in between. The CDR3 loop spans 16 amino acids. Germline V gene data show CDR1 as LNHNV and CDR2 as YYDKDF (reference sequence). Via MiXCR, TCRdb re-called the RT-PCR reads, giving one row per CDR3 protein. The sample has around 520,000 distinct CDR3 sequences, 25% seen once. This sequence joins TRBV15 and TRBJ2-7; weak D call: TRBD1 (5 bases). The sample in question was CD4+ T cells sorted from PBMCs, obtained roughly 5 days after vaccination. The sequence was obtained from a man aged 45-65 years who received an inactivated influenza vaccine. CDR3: CATSREFDRSSYEQYF. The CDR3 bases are TGTGCCACCAGCAGAGAATTCGACAGAAGCTCCTACGAGCAGTACTTC.